This is a list of T cell receptor beta chains from one sample in a study of radiotherapy plus CTLA-4 blockade in lung cancer. Data came from immunoSEQ multiplex PCR; TCRdb stores just in-frame clones and leaves some out. There are about 120,000 clones in the sample; 80% to 90% occur only once, and approximately 7% lies in the top ten. The specimen comprised peripheral blood, sampled from a patient treated with radiotherapy plus ipilimumab. These receptors were taken from a human donor with non-small cell lung cancer that progressed on radiotherapy plus ipilimumab. Both conserved end residues are part of each CDR3. The D gene is left open where the match is weak. Some rows have no size entry. The others give once, few or many, or a class for an expanded clone.

V	D	size	J	DNA	CDR3
TRBV6-1	.	.	TRBJ2-7	TGTGCCCTTCTACTAGGCTACGAGCAGTACTTC	CALLLGYEQYF
TRBV7-2	.	.	TRBJ1-2	TGTGCCAGCAGCTCCCAGAATTCCTATGGCTACACCTTC	CASSSQNSYGYTF
TRBV19	TRBD1	once	TRBJ1-5	TGTGCCAGTAGTCAGACAGGGGATGGTCAGCCCCAGCATTTT	CASSQTGDGQPQHF
TRBV18	.	.	TRBJ2-7	TGTGCCAGCTCACCCGGGGTTGGGACGGCCTACGAGCAGTACTTC	CASSPGVGTAYEQYF
TRBV12-5	.	.	TRBJ2-1	TGTGCTAGTGGCCGCGGACAGTGGATCGACAATGAGCAGTTCTTC	CASGRGQWIDNEQFF
TRBV5-1	.	.	TRBJ1-3	TGCGCCAGCAGCTTGGGGCCCGGAAACACCATATATTTT	CASSLGPGNTIYF
TRBV2	TRBD2	.	TRBJ2-3	TGTGCCAGCAGTGGTCGGACTAGCGGGAGGGCCCCCACAGATACGCAGTATTTT	CASSGRTSGRAPTDTQYF
TRBV11-2	.	.	TRBJ2-7	TGTGCCAGCAGCAACGTTATCGAGCAGTACTTC	CASSNVIEQYF
TRBV18	TRBD1	.	TRBJ2-7	TGTGCCAGCTCACCTAACAGGGGGACTCCCTACGAGCAGTACTTC	CASSPNRGTPYEQYF
TRBV19	TRBD1	.	TRBJ1-4	TGTGCCAGTGCTGTCTCCGGGACAGGGAATGAAAAACTGTTTTTT	CASAVSGTGNEKLFF
TRBV15	.	.	TRBJ1-2	TGTGCCACCAGCCCCGGACGGAAAATCAACTATGGCTACACCTTC	CATSPGRKINYGYTF
TRBV5-4	.	.	TRBJ2-3	TGTGCCAGCAGCCGGGACGGGAGAAAAGGGACAGATACGCAGTATTTT	CASSRDGRKGTDTQYF
TRBV2	.	.	TRBJ2-7	TGTGCCAGCAGTGTGATTGGCGGGTACTCCTACGAGCAGTACTTC	CASSVIGGYSYEQYF
TRBV4-1	.	once	TRBJ1-2	TGCGCCAGCAGCCAAGGGGTGGGGGCTAACTATGGCTACACCTTC	CASSQGVGANYGYTF
TRBV5-1	.	.	TRBJ1-1	TGCGCCAGCAGCTTGGCCAATGGGGCGGTGAACACTGAAGCTTTCTTT	CASSLANGAVNTEAFF
TRBV20-1	.	.	TRBJ2-5	TGCAGTGCTAGTCAGGGTGTTAAGCAGTACTTC	CSASQGVKQYF
TRBV30	.	.	TRBJ1-2	TGTGCCTGGAGTGGGCGCCCGGAATTCTATGGCTACACCTTC	CAWSGRPEFYGYTF
TRBV29-1	.	.	TRBJ2-5	TGCAGCGTTGTAGGGTACGGTCGAGAGACCCAGTACTTC	CSVVGYGRETQYF
TRBV4-1	.	.	TRBJ1-5	TGCGCCAGCAGCCCCCAGGACCAGGTCGTCCAGCCCCAGCATTTT	CASSPQDQVVQPQHF
TRBV11-3	TRBD2	.	TRBJ2-2	TGTGCCAGCAGTACGAGATGGGCTAGCGGGCAGATCGGGGAGCTGTTTTTT	CASSTRWASGQIGELFF
TRBV7-6	.	.	TRBJ2-7	TGTGCCAGCAGCTCCTACAGGTCCCCGGTGCAGTACTTC	CASSSYRSPVQYF
TRBV6-5	.	.	TRBJ2-7	TGTGCCAGCAGTTACGACCGGGCCCTTTCCTACGAGCAGTACTTC	CASSYDRALSYEQYF
TRBV18	TRBD1	.	TRBJ2-1	TGTGCCAGCTCGAGGCAGGGGGCAGGGTTCTTC	CASSRQGAGFF
TRBV7-9	TRBD2	.	TRBJ2-5	TGTGCCAGCAGCTTAGAAGTGGCCCCGGGGGGAGAGACCCAGTACTTC	CASSLEVAPGGETQYF
TRBV5-1	.	.	TRBJ1-2	TGCGCCAGCAGCTTGGAGGGGACAACCTATGGCTACACCTTC	CASSLEGTTYGYTF
TRBV27	.	.	TRBJ1-5	TGTGCCAGCAGGAGCCCAGGGGCGGGCAATCAGCCCCAGCATTTT	CASRSPGAGNQPQHF
TRBV18	.	.	TRBJ2-2	TGTGCCAGCTCACCACACCTCCTTTATTCAGGGTACACCGGGGAGCTGTTTTTT	CASSPHLLYSGYTGELFF
TRBV15	TRBD1	.	TRBJ1-1	TGTGCCACCAGTGAAATGGACAGGGGTGAAGCTTTCTTT	CATSEMDRGEAFF
TRBV15	TRBD2	.	TRBJ2-1	TGTGCCACCAGCAGAGAAGGAAGCGGGAGCCCCAATGAGCAGTTCTTC	CATSREGSGSPNEQFF
TRBV27	.	.	TRBJ1-3	TGTGCCAGCAGTTCACGAGCCTCTGGAAACACCATATATTTT	CASSSRASGNTIYF
TRBV27	.	.	TRBJ2-2	TGTGCCAGCAGTTTCGGTCGGCGCTCCCCCGGGGAGCTGTTTTTT	CASSFGRRSPGELFF
TRBV18	.	.	TRBJ2-7	TGTGCCAGCTCACCGCGCCGGACGTCGTTATACGAGCAGTACTTC	CASSPRRTSLYEQYF
TRBV10-2	.	.	TRBJ2-1	TGCGCCAGCAGTGATTGGGGGGCTGGGGGCGATGAGCAGTTCTTC	CASSDWGAGGDEQFF
TRBV19	.	.	TRBJ1-1	TGTGCCAGTAGTATCGGGGAGATCATGAACACTGAAGCTTTCTTT	CASSIGEIMNTEAFF
TRBV6-1	TRBD2	.	TRBJ2-3	TGTGCCAGCAGTGCTCTAGCGGGGAGCACAGATACGCAGTATTTT	CASSALAGSTDTQYF
TRBV2	.	once	TRBJ2-2	TGTGCCAGCAGTATACGAGGAGGCCCTAACTCCGGGGAGCTGTTTTTT	CASSIRGGPNSGELFF
TRBV7-2	TRBD2	.	TRBJ2-1	TGTGCCAGCAGCTTTAGTGCCACTAGCGGACACAATGAGCAGTTCTTC	CASSFSATSGHNEQFF
TRBV5-6	.	.	TRBJ1-1	TGTGCCAGAGTGGAGACAAGTGAAACTGAAGCTTTCTTT	CARVETSETEAFF
TRBV5-1	.	.	TRBJ2-7	TGCGCCAGCAGCTTGGCGGCAGGGGCTCTCTACGAGCAGTACTTC	CASSLAAGALYEQYF
TRBV6-6	TRBD2	.	TRBJ2-3	TGTGCCAGCCATCTGGGACTAGCGGAGCGCACAGATACGCAGTATTTT	CASHLGLAERTDTQYF
TRBV29-1	.	.	TRBJ2-1	TGCAGCGTTGAAGCGGAGCAGTTCTTC	CSVEAEQFF
TRBV5-6	.	.	TRBJ1-1	TGTGCCAGCAGCTTGGTCCCGGGGGTGAACACTGAAGCTTTCTTT	CASSLVPGVNTEAFF
TRBV6-5	TRBD2	once	TRBJ2-7	TGTGCCAGCACGACTAGCGGGGACCGGCAGCAGTACTTC	CASTTSGDRQQYF
TRBV29-1	TRBD1	.	TRBJ2-5	TGCAGCGTTGTATACAGGGGAGAGACCCAGTACTTC	CSVVYRGETQYF
TRBV11-1	TRBD2	few	TRBJ2-7	TGTGCCAGCAGCCCAACGATTGACAGCGGGAGAGACCCCTACGAGCAGTACTTC	CASSPTIDSGRDPYEQYF
TRBV11-3	.	.	TRBJ2-2	TGTGCCAGCAGCTTAGAGCTCTACACCGGGGAGCTGTTTTTT	CASSLELYTGELFF
TRBV7-8	.	once	TRBJ1-4	TGTGCCAGCAGCTCTGGACCCCTGGAAAAACTGTTTTTT	CASSSGPLEKLFF
TRBV7-3	.	.	TRBJ1-1	TGTGCCAGCAGCTTACAACAGAACACTGAAGCTTTCTTT	CASSLQQNTEAFF